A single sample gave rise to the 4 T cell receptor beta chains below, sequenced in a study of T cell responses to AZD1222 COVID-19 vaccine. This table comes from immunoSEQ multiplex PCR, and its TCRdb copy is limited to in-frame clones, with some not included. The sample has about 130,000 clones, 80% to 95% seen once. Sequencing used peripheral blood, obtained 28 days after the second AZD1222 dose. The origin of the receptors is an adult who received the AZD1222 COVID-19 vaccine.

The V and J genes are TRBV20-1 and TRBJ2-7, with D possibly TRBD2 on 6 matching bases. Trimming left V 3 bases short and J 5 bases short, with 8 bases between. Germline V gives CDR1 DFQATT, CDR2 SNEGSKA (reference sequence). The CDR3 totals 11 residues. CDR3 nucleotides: TGCAGTGCTAGCCGGAGGGACGAGCAGTACTTC. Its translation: CSASRRDEQYF.

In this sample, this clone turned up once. CDR3: CASRRLGVTEAFF. In DNA form, the CDR3 reads TGTGCCAGTAGAAGACTAGGGGTTACTGAAGCTTTCTTT. The V gene is TRBV19, the J gene TRBJ1-1; possibly TRBD1 for D (5 bases). The CDR3 covers 13 residues. Germline V gene sequence: CDR1 LNHDA, CDR2 SQIVND (reference sequence). Trimming took off 6 bases at V and 5 bases at J, with 13 bases between the two ends.

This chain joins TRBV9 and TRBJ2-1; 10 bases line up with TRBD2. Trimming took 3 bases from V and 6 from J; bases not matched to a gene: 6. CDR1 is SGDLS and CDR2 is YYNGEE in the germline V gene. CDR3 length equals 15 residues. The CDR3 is CASSASSGRANEQFF. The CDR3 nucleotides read TGTGCCAGCAGCGCTTCAAGCGGGAGGGCCAATGAGCAGTTCTTC.

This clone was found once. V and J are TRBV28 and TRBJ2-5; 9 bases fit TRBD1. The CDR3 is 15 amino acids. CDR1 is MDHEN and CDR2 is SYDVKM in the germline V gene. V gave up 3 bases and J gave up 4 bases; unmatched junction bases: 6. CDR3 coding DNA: TGTGCCAGCAGTTTTTTTACAGGGGGCGCAGAGACCCAGTACTTC. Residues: CASSFFTGGAETQYF. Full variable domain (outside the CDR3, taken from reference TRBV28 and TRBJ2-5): DVKVTQSSRYLVKRTGEKVFLECVQDMDHENMFWYRQDPGLGLRLIYFSYDVKMKEKGDIPEGYSVSREKKERFSLILESASTNQTSMYLCASSFFTGGAETQYFGPGTRLLVL.